Sequencing of this T cell receptor beta chain was carried out in a study of graft-versus-host responses after intestinal transplantation. Produced via immunoSEQ multiplex PCR; TCRdb's table is partial and in-frame only. Of 15,000 or so clones listed, approximately 33% are singletons. Germline assignment: CDR1 SGHRS and CDR2 YFSETQ. V was trimmed by 2 bases and J by 3 bases, leaving 9 bases between them. This CDR3 is built from 14 residues. This clone was picked up a small number of times. The receptor was isolated from a human patient who received an intestinal transplant. Sample: alloreactive CD4+ T cells from a mixed lymphocyte reaction culture, taken before intestinal transplant. Subset noted: CFSE-low proliferating T cells sorted from approximately 6-day pre-transplant mixed lymphocyte reaction (GvH or HvG direction). The V gene is TRBV5-1, the J gene TRBJ2-1, with D unclear. CDR3 region: CASSFGSVYNEQFF. Written as DNA, the CDR3 is TGCGCCAGCAGCTTTGGGTCAGTCTACAATGAGCAGTTCTTC.